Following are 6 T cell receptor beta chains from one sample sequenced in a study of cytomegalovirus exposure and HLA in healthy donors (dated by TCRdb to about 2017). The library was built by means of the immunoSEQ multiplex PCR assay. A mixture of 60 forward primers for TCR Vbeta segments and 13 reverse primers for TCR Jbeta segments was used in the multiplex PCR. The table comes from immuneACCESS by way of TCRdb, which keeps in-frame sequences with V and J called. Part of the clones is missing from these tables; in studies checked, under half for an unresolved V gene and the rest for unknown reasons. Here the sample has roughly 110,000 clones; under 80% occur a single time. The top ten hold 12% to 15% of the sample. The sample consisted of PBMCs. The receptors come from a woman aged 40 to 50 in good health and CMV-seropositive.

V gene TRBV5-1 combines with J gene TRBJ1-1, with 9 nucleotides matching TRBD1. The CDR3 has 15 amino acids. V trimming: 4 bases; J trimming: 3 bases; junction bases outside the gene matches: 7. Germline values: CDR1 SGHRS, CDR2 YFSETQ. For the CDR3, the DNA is TGCGCCAGCAGCGGGACAGGGTTCGATTACACTGAAGCTTTCTTT. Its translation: CASSGTGFDYTEAFF.

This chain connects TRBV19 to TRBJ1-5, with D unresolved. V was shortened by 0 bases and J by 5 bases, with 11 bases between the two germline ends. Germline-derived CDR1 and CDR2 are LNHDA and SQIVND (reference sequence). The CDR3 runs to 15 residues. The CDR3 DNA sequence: TGTGCCAGTAGTATAGATCAGAGGTCTTATCAGCCCCAGCATTTT. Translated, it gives CASSIDQRSYQPQHF.

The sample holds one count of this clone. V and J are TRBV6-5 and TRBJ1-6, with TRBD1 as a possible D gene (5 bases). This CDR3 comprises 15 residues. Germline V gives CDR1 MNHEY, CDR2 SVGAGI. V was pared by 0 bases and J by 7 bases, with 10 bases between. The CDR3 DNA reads TGTGCCAGCAGTTACTCAGGACGGGGGAATTCACCCCTCCACTTT. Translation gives CASSYSGRGNSPLHF.

This CDR3 is CASSYGTGNYEQYF. As DNA, the CDR3 is TGTGCCAGCAGCTATGGGACAGGGAACTACGAGCAGTACTTC. V gene TRBV5-6 combines with J gene TRBJ2-7; 9 bases agree with TRBD1. The ends lost 3 bases at V and 3 bases at J; junction bases unmatched: 4. Per the germline V gene, CDR1 is SGHDT and CDR2 is YYEEEE. This CDR3 is built from 14 residues.

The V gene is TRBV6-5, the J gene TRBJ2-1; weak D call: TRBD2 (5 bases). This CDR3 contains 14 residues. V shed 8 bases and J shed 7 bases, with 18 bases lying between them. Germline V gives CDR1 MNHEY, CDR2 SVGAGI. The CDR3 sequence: CASGGRHGRNEQFF. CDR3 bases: TGTGCCAGCGGAGGACGTCATGGAAGGAATGAGCAGTTCTTC.

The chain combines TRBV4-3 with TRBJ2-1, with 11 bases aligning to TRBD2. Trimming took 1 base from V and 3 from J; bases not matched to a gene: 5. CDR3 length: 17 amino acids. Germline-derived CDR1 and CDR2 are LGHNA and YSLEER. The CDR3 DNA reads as TGCGCCAGCAGCCAAGGCGCTAGCGGGGGGTTCTACAATGAGCAGTTCTTC. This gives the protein CASSQGASGGFYNEQFF.